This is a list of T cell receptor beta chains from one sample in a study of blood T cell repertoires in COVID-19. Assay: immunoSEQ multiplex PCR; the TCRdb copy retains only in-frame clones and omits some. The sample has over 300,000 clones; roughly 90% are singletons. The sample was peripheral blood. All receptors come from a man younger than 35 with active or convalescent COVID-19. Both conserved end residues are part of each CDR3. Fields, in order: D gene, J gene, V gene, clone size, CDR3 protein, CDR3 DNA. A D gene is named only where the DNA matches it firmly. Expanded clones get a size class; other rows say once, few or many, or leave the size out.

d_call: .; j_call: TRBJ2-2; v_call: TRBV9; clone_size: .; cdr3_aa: CASSPTAGGFSTGELFF; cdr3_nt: TGTGCCAGCAGCCCGACGGCTGGGGGCTTTAGCACCGGGGAGCTGTTTTTT
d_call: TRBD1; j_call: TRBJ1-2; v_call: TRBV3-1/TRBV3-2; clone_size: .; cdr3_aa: CASSQDMDRGVAGYTF; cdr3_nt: TGTGCCAGCAGCCAAGATATGGACAGGGGAGTCGCTGGCTACACCTTC
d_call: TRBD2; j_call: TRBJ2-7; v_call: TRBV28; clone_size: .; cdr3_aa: CASSTTGGSTYEQYF; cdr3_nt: TGTGCCAGCAGTACCACGGGGGGATCAACCTACGAGCAGTACTTC
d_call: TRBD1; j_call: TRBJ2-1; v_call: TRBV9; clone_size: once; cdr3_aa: CASSVAYSSGAGGSRIEQFF; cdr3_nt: TGTGCCAGCAGCGTAGCTTACAGTTCTGGGGCAGGGGGCTCACGAATTGAGCAGTTCTTC
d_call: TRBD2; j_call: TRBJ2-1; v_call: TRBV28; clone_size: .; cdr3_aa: CASSRGGLAGLEQFF; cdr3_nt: TGTGCCAGCAGTAGGGGGGGGCTAGCGGGACTCGAGCAGTTCTTC
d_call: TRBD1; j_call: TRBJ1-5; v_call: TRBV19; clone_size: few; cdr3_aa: CASSLTRGTGPQHF; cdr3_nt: TGTGCCAGTAGTCTTACCCGGGGGACAGGGCCCCAGCATTTT
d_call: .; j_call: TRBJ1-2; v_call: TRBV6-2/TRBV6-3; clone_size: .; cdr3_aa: CASSPINYGYTF; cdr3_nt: TGTGCCAGCAGTCCCATCAACTATGGCTACACCTTC
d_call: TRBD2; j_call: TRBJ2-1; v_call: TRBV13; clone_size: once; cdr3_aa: CASSRDIAGSYNEQFF; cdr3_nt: TGTGCCAGCAGTCGGGACATAGCGGGGTCCTACAATGAGCAGTTCTTC
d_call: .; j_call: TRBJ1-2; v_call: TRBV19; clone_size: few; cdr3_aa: CASTTGTATNYGYTF; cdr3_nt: TGTGCCAGTACAACAGGGACGGCCACTAACTATGGCTACACCTTC
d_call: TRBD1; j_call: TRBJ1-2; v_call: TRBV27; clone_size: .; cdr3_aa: CASSLSGQPNYGYTF; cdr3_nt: TGTGCCAGCAGTTTATCGGGACAGCCTAACTATGGCTACACCTTC
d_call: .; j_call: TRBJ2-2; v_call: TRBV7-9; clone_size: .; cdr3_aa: CASSLAAGFYTGELFF; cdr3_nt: TGTGCCAGCAGCTTAGCGGCAGGCTTTTACACCGGGGAGCTGTTTTTT